Listed below are T cell receptor beta chains from one sample, sequenced in a study of T cell responses to AZD1222 COVID-19 vaccine. Libraries were prepared by immunoSEQ multiplex PCR; TCRdb keeps only in-frame clonotypes and omits some of them. Among approximately 76,000 clones listed, over 80% were seen once. The specimen comprised peripheral blood, sampled on day 0 of MenACWY control vaccination. These receptors were obtained from an adult in good health. CDR3s include the opening cysteine and the closing phenylalanine or tryptophan. D genes are given only for firm matches. Clone sizes are given selectively: once, few, many, or a class where the clone is expanded.

d_call j_call v_call clone_size cdr3_nt cdr3_aa
. TRBJ2-7 TRBV12-3/TRBV12-4 . TGTGCCAGCAGTTTAGTCGCCTCCTACGAGCAGTACTTC CASSLVASYEQYF
. TRBJ2-7 TRBV4-2 . TGTGCCAGCACCCCGGGGCGGGGGCCCTCCTACGAGCAGTACTTC CASTPGRGPSYEQYF
. TRBJ1-1 TRBV27 . TGTGCCAGCAGTTTCTACGGGGCCGCAGGGGCTAACACTGAAGCTTTCTTT CASSFYGAAGANTEAFF
TRBD1 TRBJ2-3 TRBV5-8 . TGTGCCAGCAGCAGGAACCGGGACAGGGAGGCAGATACGCAGTATTTT CASSRNRDREADTQYF
. TRBJ1-5 TRBV2 . TGTGCCAGCCAGGGACCCAATAGCAATCAGCCCCAGCATTTT CASQGPNSNQPQHF
. TRBJ1-2 TRBV6-6 . TGTGCCAGCAGTCGCCTGGAGGGGTTGGGTGGCTACACCTTC CASSRLEGLGGYTF
. TRBJ2-7 TRBV6-2/TRBV6-3 . TGTGCCAGCAGTGGCCAGGCGTCGGCTAGCGTCGAGCAGTACTTC CASSGQASASVEQYF
. TRBJ1-2 TRBV12-3/TRBV12-4 once TGTGCCAGCAGTCGGGACAACTATGGCTACACCTTC CASSRDNYGYTF
. TRBJ2-5 TRBV3-1/TRBV3-2 . TGTGCCAGCAGCCACGGGCGGGACGAAGAGACCCAGTACTTC CASSHGRDEETQYF
. TRBJ2-1 TRBV10-3 . TGTGCCATCAGTTTCCCCCTAGGAGGAATAGACAATGAGCAGTTCTTC CAISFPLGGIDNEQFF
TRBD1 TRBJ1-4 TRBV19 . TGTGCCACTAAACAGGGACAGGCAGGAGAAAAACTGTTTTTT CATKQGQAGEKLFF
TRBD1 TRBJ1-5 TRBV30 few TGTGCCTGGAGTCCGGGGACAGATCAGCCCCAGCATTTT CAWSPGTDQPQHF
TRBD1 TRBJ1-1 TRBV5-6 once TGTGCCAGCAGCTTACAGGGGTTTGAAGCTTTCTTT CASSLQGFEAFF
. TRBJ1-1 TRBV28 . TGTGCCAGCAGGCCCTTGAACACTGAAGCTTTCTTT CASRPLNTEAFF
. TRBJ1-6 TRBV2 . TGTGCCAGCGATAGTCCAGGGTGGGATAATTCACCCCTCCACTTT CASDSPGWDNSPLHF
TRBD1 TRBJ2-7 TRBV3-1/TRBV3-2 once TGTGCCAGCAGCCAGGGGGACAGAACAAACCAGGAGGCCTTC CASSQGDRTNQEAF
. TRBJ2-7 TRBV5-1 . TGCGCCAGCAGCCCGCGGACGGACGCCTACGAGCAGTACTTC CASSPRTDAYEQYF
. TRBJ2-7 TRBV28 . TGTGCCAGCAGCCTCCCTACTTCCGAGCAGTACTTC CASSLPTSEQYF
. TRBJ2-1 TRBV5-1 . TGCGCCAGCAGTGCCGCCACAGGGCGCTCCTACAATGAGCAGTTCTTC CASSAATGRSYNEQFF
. TRBJ2-1 TRBV30 . TGTGCCTGGGGACTGGGCAATGAGCAGTTCTTC CAWGLGNEQFF
. TRBJ1-3 TRBV23-1 . TGCGCCAGCAGTCACGAGCAGTTCTCTGGAAACACCATATATTTT CASSHEQFSGNTIYF
. TRBJ2-3 TRBV27 . TGTGCCAGCAGTTTATCCGCTAGCACAGATACGCAGTATTTT CASSLSASTDTQYF
TRBD1 TRBJ2-7 TRBV20-1 . TGCAGTGCTAGGACAGGGTCGGAGCAGTACTTC CSARTGSEQYF
. TRBJ1-5 TRBV29-1 . TGCAGCGTTGAGGAGGTTGGGCCCCAGCATTTT CSVEEVGPQHF
TRBD1 TRBJ2-7 TRBV5-1 . TGCGCCAGCAGCACCGGGACAGGGGGATACGAGCAGTACTTC CASSTGTGGYEQYF
TRBD2 TRBJ2-2 TRBV4-1 once TGCGCCAGCAGCCACGAACTAGCGGGGAACACCGGGGAGCTGTTTTTT CASSHELAGNTGELFF
. TRBJ1-5 TRBV2 medium-sized TGTGCCAGCATAAAGGACATCAATCAGCCCCAGCATTTT CASIKDINQPQHF
. TRBJ2-7 TRBV11-2 once TGTGCCAGCAGCCTACCGGGCTACGAGCAGTACTTC CASSLPGYEQYF
. TRBJ2-3 TRBV15 . TGTGCCACCAGCAGAGATTCCGGGAGCTCCACAGATACGCAGTATTTT CATSRDSGSSTDTQYF
. TRBJ1-1 TRBV14 . TGTGCCAGCAGCCAGCTCGGGGGGTTGAACACTGAAGCTTTCTTT CASSQLGGLNTEAFF
. TRBJ2-5 TRBV2 few TGTGCCAGCAGTGGGGAGACCCAGTACTTC CASSGETQYF
TRBD1 TRBJ1-1 TRBV16 . TGTGCCAGCAGCCAATCATTAGTCCCAGGACAGGGGGCCGACACTGAAGCTTTCTTT CASSQSLVPGQGADTEAFF
. TRBJ1-5 TRBV19 . TGTGCCAGTAGTATAGCCGGGCGGCCCCAGCATTTT CASSIAGRPQHF
. TRBJ1-5 TRBV19 . TGTGCCAGTACCAGGGGAGCTCGGAGTCAGCCCCAGCATTTT CASTRGARSQPQHF
TRBD1 TRBJ1-1 TRBV30 . TGTGCCTGGAGTGGCGCCCCCAGGGGGGACACTGAAGCTTTCTTT CAWSGAPRGDTEAFF
. TRBJ2-3 TRBV5-6 . TGTGCCAGCAGCTTCCCTAGCCATACGCAGTATTTT CASSFPSHTQYF
. TRBJ1-1 TRBV19 . TGTGCCAGCAGGGGCGGGCCAAACACTGAAGCTTTCTTT CASRGGPNTEAFF
. TRBJ2-2 TRBV27 . TGTGCCAGTCGGGACACGAGTAGGTCGAACACCGGGGAGCTGTTTTTT CASRDTSRSNTGELFF
TRBD2 TRBJ2-7 TRBV5-4 . TGTGCCAGCAGCTCTCAAGCGGGACCCTCCTACGAGCAGTACTTC CASSSQAGPSYEQYF
. TRBJ1-4 TRBV5-5 . TGTGCCAGCAGCACCCGGGACGGAGGGTTGACAACTAATGAAAAACTGTTTTTT CASSTRDGGLTTNEKLFF